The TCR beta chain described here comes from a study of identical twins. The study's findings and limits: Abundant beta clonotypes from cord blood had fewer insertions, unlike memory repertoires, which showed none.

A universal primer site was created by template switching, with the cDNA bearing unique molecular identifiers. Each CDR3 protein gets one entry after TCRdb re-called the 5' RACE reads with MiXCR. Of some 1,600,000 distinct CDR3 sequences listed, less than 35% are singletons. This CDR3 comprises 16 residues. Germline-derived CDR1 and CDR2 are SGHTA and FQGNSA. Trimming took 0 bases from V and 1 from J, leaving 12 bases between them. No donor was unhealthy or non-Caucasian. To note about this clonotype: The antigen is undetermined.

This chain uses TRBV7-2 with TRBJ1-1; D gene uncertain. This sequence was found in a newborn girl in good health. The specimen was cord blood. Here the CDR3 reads CASSLALGRRNTEAFF. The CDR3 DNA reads TGTGCCAGCAGCTTAGCCCTGGGCAGGAGGAACACTGAAGCTTTCTTT.